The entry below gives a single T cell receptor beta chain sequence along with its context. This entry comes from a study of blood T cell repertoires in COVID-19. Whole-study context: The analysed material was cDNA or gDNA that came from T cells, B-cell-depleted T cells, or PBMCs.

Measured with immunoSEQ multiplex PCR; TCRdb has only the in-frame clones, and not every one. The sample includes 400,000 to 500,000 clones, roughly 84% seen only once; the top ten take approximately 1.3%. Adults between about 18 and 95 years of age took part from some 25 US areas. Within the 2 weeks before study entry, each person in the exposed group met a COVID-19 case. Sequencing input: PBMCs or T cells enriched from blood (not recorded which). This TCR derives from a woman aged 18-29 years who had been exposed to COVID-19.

The CDR3 loop is CASSSRTVGNTEAFF. CDR3 nucleotide sequence: TGTGCCAGCAGCTCCCGGACAGTTGGGAACACTGAAGCTTTCTTT. The genes are TRBV7-2 and TRBJ1-1, with D possibly TRBD1 on 6 matching bases. In germline, CDR1 is SGHTA, CDR2 FQGNSA. This CDR3 has 15 amino acids. V gave up 4 bases and J gave up 1 base, with 13 bases separating them.